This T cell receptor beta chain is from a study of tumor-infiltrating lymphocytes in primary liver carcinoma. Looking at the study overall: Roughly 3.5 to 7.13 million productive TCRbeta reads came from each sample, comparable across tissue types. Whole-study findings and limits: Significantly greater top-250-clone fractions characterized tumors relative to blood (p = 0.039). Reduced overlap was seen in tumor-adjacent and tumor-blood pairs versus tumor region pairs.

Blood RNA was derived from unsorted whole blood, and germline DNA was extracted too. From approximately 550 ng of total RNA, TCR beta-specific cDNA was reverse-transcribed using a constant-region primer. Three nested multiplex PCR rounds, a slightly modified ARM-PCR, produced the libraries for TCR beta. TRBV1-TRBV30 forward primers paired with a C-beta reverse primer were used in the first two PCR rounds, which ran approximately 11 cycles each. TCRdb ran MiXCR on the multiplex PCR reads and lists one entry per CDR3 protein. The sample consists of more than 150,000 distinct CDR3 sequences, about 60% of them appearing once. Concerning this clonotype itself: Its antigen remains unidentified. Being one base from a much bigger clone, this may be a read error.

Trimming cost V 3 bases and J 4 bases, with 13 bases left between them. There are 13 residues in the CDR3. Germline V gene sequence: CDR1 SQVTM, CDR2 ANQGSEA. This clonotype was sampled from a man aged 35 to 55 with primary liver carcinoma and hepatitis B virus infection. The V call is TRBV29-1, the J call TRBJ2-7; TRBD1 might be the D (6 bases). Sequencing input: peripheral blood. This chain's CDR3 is CSVESGQGYEQYF. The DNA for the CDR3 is TGCAGCGTTGAGTCGGGACAAGGATACGAGCAGTACTTC.